This T cell receptor beta chain was retrieved from a study of CD8 T cell repertoires and HIV-1 epitope variants. Overall study context: Enriched T cells were co-cultured with equal autologous T cell-negative cells. The baseline condition was 1M T cells left uncultured. Notes on the study in general: Of nine antigen-specific beta clonotypes, more than 5 appeared to cross-react with escape variants.

Sequencing of TCR beta CDR3 used immunoSEQ survey depth. Profiling relied on immunoSEQ multiplex PCR, and the TCRdb table lists in-frame clones only, not all of them. The table has about 95,000 clones, around 67% seen once. As concerns this clone: As yet, its antigen is unknown.

Per the germline V gene, CDR1 is MNHNY and CDR2 is SVGAGI (reference sequence). The CDR3 contains 15 residues. Trimming removed 6 bases from V and 1 base from J, with 15 bases in between. The sample was uncultured baseline CD8+ T cells from peripheral blood mononuclear cells (PBMCs). The receptor was isolated from a male donor with HIV. V is TRBV6-6 and J is TRBJ1-1, with a tentative D call TRBD1 (5 bases). CDR3 region: CASSRDPTANTEAFF. CDR3 bases: TGTGCCAGCAGCCGGGACCCCACCGCGAACACTGAAGCTTTCTTT.